What follows are 30 T cell receptor beta chains derived from one specimen sequenced in a study of T cell responses to AZD1222 COVID-19 vaccine. This table comes from immunoSEQ multiplex PCR, and its TCRdb copy is limited to in-frame clones, with some not included. The data show approximately 170,000 clones, roughly 94% seen once. The material was peripheral blood, obtained 28 days after the second AZD1222 dose. These receptors were obtained from an adult who received the AZD1222 COVID-19 vaccine.

The chain couples TRBV9 to TRBJ1-2; D is unresolved. In germline, CDR1 is SGDLS, CDR2 YYNGEE. V was pared by 0 bases and J by 8 bases, with 11 bases between. CDR3 length: 13 residues. The CDR3 region is CASSVGEGSGYTF. In DNA, the CDR3 is TGTGCCAGCAGCGTAGGGGAGGGAAGCGGCTACACCTTC.

The CDR3 region is CASSEEAGVVYNEQFF. The DNA for the CDR3 is TGTGCCAGCAGTGAAGAGGCGGGAGTGGTCTACAATGAGCAGTTCTTC. The rearrangement uses TRBV6-1 and TRBJ2-1; 7 nucleotides align to TRBD2. This CDR3 is built from 16 residues. Trimming took 1 base from V and 3 from J; bases not matched to a gene: 6. Germline V gives CDR1 MNHNS, CDR2 SASEGT.

The chain employs TRBV11-2 and TRBJ1-1; TRBD1 might be the D (5 bases). CDR1 is SGHAT and CDR2 is FQNNGV in the germline V gene. V was cut by 5 bases and J by 5 bases, with 15 bases left in between. This CDR3 has 14 amino acids. The CDR3 coding sequence is TGTGCCAGCAGCAGGAATGGGGGGGAGACTGAAGCTTTCTTT. Encoded protein: CASSRNGGETEAFF. Drawing the rest from reference TRBV11-2 and TRBJ1-1, the complete variable domain is EAGVAQSPRYKIIEKRQSVAFWCNPISGHATLYWYQQILGQGPKLLIQFQNNGVVDDSQLPKDRFSAERLKGVDSTLKIQPAKLEDSAVYLCASSRNGGETEAFFGQGTRLTVV.

J is TRBJ2-3 and V is TRBV19; weak D call: TRBD1 (6 bases). Between the trimmed V and J ends, which lost 4 bases and 4 bases, there was a span of 12 bases. The CDR3 has 14 residues. Germline CDR1 and CDR2: LNHDA and SQIVND (reference sequence). The CDR3 DNA sequence: TGTGCCAGTAGTAGGGGACACGGACCAGATACGCAGTATTTT. Protein sequence: CASSRGHGPDTQYF.

This sequence joins TRBV11-3 and TRBJ1-1, with D unresolved. The germline CDR1 and CDR2 sequences are SGHNT and YENEEA. This CDR3 comprises 16 residues. Trimming shortened V by 1 base and J by 1 base, and 13 bases separated the two germline ends. CDR3 nucleotide sequence: TGTGCCAGCAGCTTAGGCTTTGGGTCCTCGAACACTGAAGCTTTCTTT. Its translation: CASSLGFGSSNTEAFF.

The chain employs TRBV2 and TRBJ1-6; possibly TRBD1 for D (6 bases). This CDR3 is built from 16 residues. Germline loops: CDR1 SNHLY, CDR2 FYNNEI. Trimming removed 6 bases from V and 7 bases from J, with 19 bases in between. The CDR3 here is CASRGLGARQNSPLHF. In DNA, the CDR3 is TGTGCCAGCAGGGGCCTGGGGGCCAGGCAGAATTCACCCCTCCACTTT. Filled out from reference TRBV2 and TRBJ1-6, the complete variable domain reads EPEVTQTPSHQVTQMGQEVILRCVPISNHLYFYWYRQILGQKVEFLVSFYNNEISEKSEIFDDQFSVERPDGSNFTLKIRSTKLEDSAMYFCASRGLGARQNSPLHFGNGTRLTVT.

The chain employs TRBV7-2 and TRBJ2-5; TRBD1 matches 7 bases. J was trimmed by 5 bases and V by 5 bases; bases with no gene match: 11. The germline V gene has CDR1 SGHTA and CDR2 FQGNSA. This CDR3 has 15 amino acids. The chain's CDR3 is CASSPGQVQRETQYF. CDR3 nucleotide sequence: TGTGCCAGCAGCCCAGGACAGGTCCAGAGGGAGACCCAGTACTTC.

This clone was observed a few times. The chain links TRBV7-2 to TRBJ1-2; 7 positions agree with TRBD1. The CDR3 spans 14 residues. Per germline, CDR1 SGHTA and CDR2 FQGNSA. V lost 5 bases and J lost 8; bases outside the gene matches: 11. The CDR3, as DNA: TGTGCCAGCAGCACCCCGGGACAGTTCTGGGGCTACACCTTC. Protein product: CASSTPGQFWGYTF.

The chain carries TRBV29-1 and TRBJ2-2, with no clear D. Trimming shortened V by 6 bases and J by 4 bases, and 15 bases separated the two germline ends. Looked up from germline, CDR1 is SQVTM and CDR2 is ANQGSEA. The CDR3 consists of 14 residues. The CDR3 loop is CSVKSGFVTGELFF. The CDR3 DNA sequence: TGCAGCGTCAAAAGTGGGTTTGTCACCGGGGAGCTGTTTTTT.

V is TRBV4-1 and J is TRBJ1-5; D is undetermined. Trimming shortened V by 1 base and J by 1 base, and 8 bases separated the two germline ends. The germline CDR1 and CDR2 sequences are MGHRA and YSYEKL. The CDR3 runs to 15 residues. CDR3: CASSQGPLSNQPQHF. For the CDR3, the DNA is TGCGCCAGCAGCCAAGGCCCGCTAAGCAATCAGCCCCAGCATTTT.

This rearrangement joins TRBV21-1 to TRBJ2-7; the table assigns TRBD2, which was not confirmed against the DNA. TRBV21-1 is deemed a pseudogene. The CDR3 consists of 14 residues. The CDR3 nucleotides read TGTGCCAGCAGCCCCGGTGGTAGCTCCTACGAGCAGTACTTC. Protein sequence: CASSPGGSSYEQYF.

V gene TRBV5-3 combines with J gene TRBJ2-7, with D perhaps TRBD1 (6 bases). TRBV5-3 is an ORF; its function is uncertain. The CDR3 length is 15 residues. V was cut by 2 bases and J by 6 bases, with 18 bases left in between. The CDR3: CARSFQGLFTCEQYF. The CDR3 nucleotides read TGTGCCAGAAGCTTCCAGGGGCTGTTCACGTGCGAGCAGTACTTC.

The rearrangement uses TRBV5-1 and TRBJ2-1; D might be TRBD2 (6 bases). Trimming removed 3 bases at V and 9 bases at J, with 13 bases between. This CDR3 is built from 13 residues. Germline CDR1 SGHRS, CDR2 YFSETQ. CDR3 sequence: CASSSSFSGEQFF. CDR3 DNA: TGCGCCAGCAGCTCGAGCTTTAGCGGTGAGCAGTTCTTC.

The gene calls are TRBV7-2 and TRBJ2-2; 8 bases align to TRBD2. The CDR3 contains 15 residues. V shed 5 bases, J shed 6 bases, and the junction held 8 bases outside the gene matches. Per the germline V gene, CDR1 is SGHTA and CDR2 is FQGNSA. CDR3 nucleotide sequence: TGTGCCAGCAGCCCTCGGAGCGGGAGTCCCGGGGAGCTGTTTTTT. This sequence encodes CASSPRSGSPGELFF.

This clone was seen once. V gene TRBV19 combines with J gene TRBJ2-3, with 10 bases fitting TRBD1. J gave up 7 bases and V 10 bases, and 8 bases lay outside the gene matches. The CDR3 has 13 residues. Per the germline V gene, CDR1 is LNHDA and CDR2 is SQIVND (reference sequence). The CDR3 nucleotides are TGTGCCACCTACGGGACAGGGGTTAATACGCAGTATTTT. Protein: CATYGTGVNTQYF.

V is TRBV29-1 and J is TRBJ2-1, with D perhaps TRBD2 (6 bases). CDR3 length: 17 amino acids. The germline CDR1 and CDR2 sequences are SQVTM and ANQGSEA. V was cut by 3 bases and J by 8 bases, with 26 bases left in between. CDR3 nucleotides: TGCAGCGTTGAGAATGGTGGGGCGCGGAGGGCCTTGGATGAGCAGTTCTTC. Its translation is CSVENGGARRALDEQFF.

This clone was recorded once. The rearrangement links TRBV14 to TRBJ1-2, with D hard to call. Germline-derived CDR1 and CDR2 are SGHDN and FVKESK. V lost 1 base and J lost 11, with 14 bases in between. This CDR3 has 13 amino acids. This chain's CDR3 is CASSQAFDYWYTF. The CDR3 bases are TGTGCCAGCAGCCAAGCGTTCGACTATTGGTACACCTTC.

This chain joins TRBV7-9 and TRBJ2-1; the D gene is possibly TRBD1 (5 bases). The CDR3 sequence is 15 residues long. Germline V lookup: CDR1 SEHNR, CDR2 FQNEAQ (reference sequence). V was cut by 3 bases and J by 4 bases, with 13 bases left in between. The CDR3 nucleotides are TGTGCCAGCAGCTTTGTTACAGGACCATACAATGAGCAGTTCTTC. Translation gives CASSFVTGPYNEQFF.

The chain combines TRBV9 with TRBJ2-7; D remains unclear. Germline V gene lookup returns CDR1 SGDLS and CDR2 YYNGEE. Trimming left V 3 bases short and J 7 bases short, with 11 bases between. CDR3 length: 12 residues. The DNA for the CDR3 is TGTGCCAGCAGCGGTGGGTCGGAAGAGCAGTACTTC. This codes for CASSGGSEEQYF.

This chain connects TRBV4-2 to TRBJ2-1; 11 nucleotides align to TRBD2. Trimming cost V 3 bases and J 4 bases; bases outside gene matches: 14. Per germline, CDR1 LGHNA and CDR2 YNFKEQ. This CDR3 comprises 19 residues. In DNA form, the CDR3 reads TGTGCCAGCAGCCATTCTATGGGGTCGGGACTAGCGGATTACAATGAGCAGTTCTTC. This translates into CASSHSMGSGLADYNEQFF.

The chain combines TRBV7-9 with TRBJ2-3, with D tentatively TRBD2 (6 bases). V lost 5 bases to trimming and J lost 1 base, with 10 bases between them. The CDR3 contains 14 residues. Germline lookup yields CDR1 SEHNR and CDR2 FQNEAQ (reference sequence). The chain's CDR3 is CASSPRGGTDTQYF. The DNA for the CDR3 is TGTGCCAGCAGCCCGCGGGGAGGCACAGATACGCAGTATTTT. Supplemented by reference TRBV7-9 and TRBJ2-3, the full variable domain reads DTGVSQNPRHKITKRGQNVTFRCDPISEHNRLYWYRQTLGQGPEFLTYFQNEAQLEKSRLLSDRFSAERPKGSFSTLEIQRTEQGDSAMYLCASSPRGGTDTQYFGPGTRLTVL.

The chain combines TRBV5-1 with TRBJ2-7; TRBD1 matches at 8 bases. J was trimmed by 7 bases and V by 0 bases; bases with no gene match: 9. The V gene's germline CDR1 is SGHRS and CDR2 YFSETQ. This CDR3 is 15 amino acids long. The CDR3 protein is CASSLAGQGLSEQYF. The CDR3 DNA follows: TGCGCCAGCAGCTTGGCCGGACAGGGCCTCTCTGAGCAGTACTTC.

V and J are TRBV30 and TRBJ2-2; 9 bases align to TRBD1. The V gene end was trimmed by 2 bases and the J gene end by 3 bases; junction bases not matched to a gene: 4. The CDR3 covers 15 residues. Germline-derived CDR1 and CDR2 are GTSNPN and SVGIG (reference sequence). CDR3 sequence reads: CAWSTGGADTGELFF. The CDR3 region has the DNA TGTGCCTGGAGTACAGGGGGCGCGGACACCGGGGAGCTGTTTTTT. The entire variable domain, with the rest obtained from reference TRBV30 and TRBJ2-2, is as follows: SQTIHQWPATLVQPVGSPLSLECTVEGTSNPNLYWYRQAAGRGLQLLFYSVGIGQISSEVPQNLSASRPQDRQFILSSKKLLLSDSGFYLCAWSTGGADTGELFFGEGSRLTVL.

The J gene is TRBJ2-7, the V gene TRBV4-2, with TRBD2 identical over 8 bases. This CDR3 is 16 amino acids long. The germline V gene encodes CDR1 LGHNA and CDR2 YNFKEQ. With 3 bases clipped from V and 4 bases from J, the junction kept 11 bases outside the gene matches. CDR3 sequence reads: CASSHPLAAQDYEQYF. The CDR3 nucleotides read TGTGCCAGCAGCCACCCACTAGCGGCTCAAGATTACGAGCAGTACTTC.

This clone was recorded once. V usage is TRBV7-9 and J usage is TRBJ2-1; D is possibly TRBD2 (6 bases). The germline CDR1 and CDR2 sequences are SEHNR and FQNEAQ (reference sequence). This CDR3 is built from 16 residues. V lost 5 bases to trimming and J lost 0 bases, with 14 bases between them. As DNA, the CDR3 is TGTGCCAGCAGCGGAGGGGTCTCGAGCTCCTACAATGAGCAGTTCTTC. It specifies CASSGGVSSSYNEQFF.

The chain employs TRBV5-1 and TRBJ2-7; tentative D call: TRBD1 (6 bases). Germline V CDR1 and CDR2: SGHRS, YFSETQ. Trimming removed 4 bases at V and 4 bases at J, with 18 bases between. The CDR3 length is 15 residues. The DNA for the CDR3 is TGCGCCAGCAGCACAGGTCACCGGGACATATACGAGCAGTACTTC. It codes for CASSTGHRDIYEQYF. The full variable domain, completed using reference TRBV5-1 and TRBJ2-7, is KAGVTQTPRYLIKTRGQQVTLSCSPISGHRSVSWYQQTPGQGLQFLFEYFSETQRNKGNFPGRFSGRQFSNSRSEMNVSTLELGDSALYLCASSTGHRDIYEQYFGPGTRLTVT.

Concerning this clone: Its ends do not fully match the called genes, so a read error is possible. The chain has TRBV2 and TRBJ1-3, with D possibly TRBD1 on 5 matching bases. CDR3 length equals 17 residues. Per germline, CDR1 SNHLY and CDR2 FYNNEI. CDR3 DNA sequence: TGTGCCAGCAGTCAAACTCTACCGGGACGGATCCTCGCATCGGGATTTTTT. Its translation: CASSQTLPGRILASGFF.

The chain joins TRBV21-1 to TRBJ2-5; the tabulated D call, TRBD1, remains unverified against the DNA. TRBV21-1 is annotated as a pseudogene. CDR3 length: 13 residues. The CDR3 DNA is TGTGCCAGCAGCACGACAGCCAAAGAGACCCAGTACTTC. Translating gives CASSTTAKETQYF.

The chain recombines TRBV6-1 with TRBJ2-6, with D hard to call. Between the trimmed V and J ends, which lost 1 base and 0 bases, there was a span of 7 bases. The CDR3 spans 16 residues. Germline CDR1 reads MNHNS; CDR2 reads SASEGT. The CDR3 DNA is TGTGCCAGCAGTGAAGACAGCCACTCTGGGGCCAACGTCCTGACTTTC. Amino acids: CASSEDSHSGANVLTF.

This chain joins TRBV3-1 (or the pseudogene TRBV3-2) and TRBJ2-7; the D is unclear. The germline gives CDR1 LGHDT, CDR2 YNNKEL (reference sequence). V lost 4 bases, J lost 7 bases, and 17 bases lay in between. The CDR3 is 14 residues long. The CDR3 nucleotides read TGTGCCAGCAGCCGTCAGGTAGGACCCGGGGAGCAGTACTTC. Translation gives CASSRQVGPGEQYF.